This T cell receptor (beta chain) was sequenced in a study of shared clonotypes between healthy human individuals. Germline loops: CDR1 MNHEY, CDR2 SMNVEV (reference sequence). V shed 0 bases and J shed 1 base, with 13 bases lying between them. CDR3 length equals 16 residues. CD8 cells classed as naive were CD45RO-negative and positively selected for CCR7, excluding terminally differentiated effector memory CD45RA+ cells. General study results and limits: Tissue TCR repertoires likely differ from these blood-only repertoires. The expectation was that sequencing depth would affect clonotype sharing among donors.

Data came from immunoSEQ multiplex PCR; TCRdb stores just in-frame clones and leaves some out. The sample yields around 2.1 million clones, about 92% seen once. To note about this clone: Its antigen is still unknown.

The chain recombines TRBV27 with TRBJ2-7; D might be TRBD2 (6 bases). Sequenced: naive CD8+ T cells from PBMCs. This receptor was taken from a man in his late teens or twenties in good health. Some clones in this sample may be carry-over from other donors' samples. The CDR3 region is CASSLSGREASYEQYF. In nucleotides, the CDR3 is TGTGCCAGCAGTTTATCCGGGCGGGAAGCATCCTACGAGCAGTACTTC.